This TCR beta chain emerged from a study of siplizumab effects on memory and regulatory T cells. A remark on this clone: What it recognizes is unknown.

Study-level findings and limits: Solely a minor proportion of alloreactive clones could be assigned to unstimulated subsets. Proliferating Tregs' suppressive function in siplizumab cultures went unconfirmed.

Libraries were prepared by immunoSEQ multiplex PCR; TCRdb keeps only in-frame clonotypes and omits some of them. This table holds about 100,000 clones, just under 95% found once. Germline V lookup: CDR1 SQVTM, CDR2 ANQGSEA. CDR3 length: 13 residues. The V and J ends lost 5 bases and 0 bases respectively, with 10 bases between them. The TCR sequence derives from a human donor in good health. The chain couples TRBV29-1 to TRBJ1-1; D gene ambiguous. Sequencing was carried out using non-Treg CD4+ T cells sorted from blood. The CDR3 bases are TGCAGCGTTACCGACGGCATGAACACTGAAGCTTTCTTT. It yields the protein CSVTDGMNTEAFF.